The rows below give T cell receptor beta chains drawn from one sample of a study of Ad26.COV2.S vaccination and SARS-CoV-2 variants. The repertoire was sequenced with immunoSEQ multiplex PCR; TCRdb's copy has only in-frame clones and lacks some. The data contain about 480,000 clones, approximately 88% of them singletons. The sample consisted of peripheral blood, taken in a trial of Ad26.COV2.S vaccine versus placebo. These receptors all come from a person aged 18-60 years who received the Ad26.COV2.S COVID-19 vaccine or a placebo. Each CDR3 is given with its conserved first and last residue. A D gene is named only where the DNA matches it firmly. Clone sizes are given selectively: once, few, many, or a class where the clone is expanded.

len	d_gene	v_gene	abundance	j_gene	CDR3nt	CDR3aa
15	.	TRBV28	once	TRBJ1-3	TGTGCCAGCAGTGTCTTGGGTCTCTCTGGAAACACCATATATTTT	CASSVLGLSGNTIYF
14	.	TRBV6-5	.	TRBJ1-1	TGTGCCAGCAGTTACTCGATAAGGGACACTGAAGCTTTCTTT	CASSYSIRDTEAFF
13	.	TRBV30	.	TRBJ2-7	TGTGCCTGGGACCCGGGAGCAGGCTACGAGCAGTACTTC	CAWDPGAGYEQYF
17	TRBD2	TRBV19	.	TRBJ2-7	TGTGCCAGTAGTATACTAGCGGGAGATGGTGGGACCTACGAGCAGTACTTC	CASSILAGDGGTYEQYF
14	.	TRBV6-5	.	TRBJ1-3	TGTGCCAGCAGGCCCCCACTGACTGGAAACACCATATATTTT	CASRPPLTGNTIYF
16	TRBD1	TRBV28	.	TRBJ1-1	TGTGCCAGCAGTTCGACAGGGGGCTCGATGAACACTGAAGCTTTCTTT	CASSSTGGSMNTEAFF
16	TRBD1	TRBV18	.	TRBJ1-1	TGTGCCAGCTCCCTTCGACAGGGCGCGATGAACACTGAAGCTTTCTTT	CASSLRQGAMNTEAFF
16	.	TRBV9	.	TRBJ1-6	TGTGCCAGCAGCGAGGCAAAAAGCTCCTATAATTCACCCCTCCACTTT	CASSEAKSSYNSPLHF
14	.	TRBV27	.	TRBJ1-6	TGTGCCAGCAGTTTGCAGGGATCCTATTCACCCCTCCACTTT	CASSLQGSYSPLHF
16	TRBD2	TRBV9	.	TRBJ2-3	TGTGCCAGCAGCAGGAATCTAGCGGGAGGAGGAGATACGCAGTATTTT	CASSRNLAGGGDTQYF
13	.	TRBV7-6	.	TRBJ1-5	TGTGCCAGCAGCCAAAAGGGGAACGGGCCCCAGCATTTT	CASSQKGNGPQHF
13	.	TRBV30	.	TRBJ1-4	TGTGCCTCCTACAGGGACGAGGAAGAAAAACTGTTTTTT	CASYRDEEEKLFF
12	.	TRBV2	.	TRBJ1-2	TGTGCCAGCGTCCAGGTACCATATGGCTACACCTTC	CASVQVPYGYTF
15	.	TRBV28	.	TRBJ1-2	TGTGCCAGCAGCCCTCCCGGGCTGAGGGACTATGGCTACACCTTC	CASSPPGLRDYGYTF
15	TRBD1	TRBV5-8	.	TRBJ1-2	TGTGCCAGCAGCTTTACCGGGACAGGGAACTATGGCTACACCTTC	CASSFTGTGNYGYTF
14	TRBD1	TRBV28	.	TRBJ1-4	TGTGCCGGGGGGGACAGCCCGTTACGTGAAAAACTGTTTTTT	CAGGDSPLREKLFF
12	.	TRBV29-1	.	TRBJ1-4	TGCAGCGTTGGACACCCCAATGAAAAACTGTTTTTT	CSVGHPNEKLFF
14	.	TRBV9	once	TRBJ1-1	TGTGCCAGCAGCGTAGGCCCGGGGGCGGCTGAAGCTTTCTTT	CASSVGPGAAEAFF
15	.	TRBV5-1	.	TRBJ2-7	TGCGCCAGCAGCCTAGGGACCGAATACCTACAAACCGAGTACTTC	CASSLGTEYLQTEYF
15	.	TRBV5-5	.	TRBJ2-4	TGTGCCAGCAGCCCAGGTGGGGGAGCCAAAAACATTCAGTACTTC	CASSPGGGAKNIQYF
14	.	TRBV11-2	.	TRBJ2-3	TGTGCCAGCAGCTTCGATTCCATACTAGATACGCAGTATTTT	CASSFDSILDTQYF
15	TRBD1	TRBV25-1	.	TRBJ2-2	TGTGCCAGCAGTGGGAAGACAGGGGCCACCGGGGAGCTGTTTTTT	CASSGKTGATGELFF
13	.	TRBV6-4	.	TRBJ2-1	TGTGCCAGCGGTCCCCCGCCCTACAATGAGCAGTTCTTC	CASGPPPYNEQFF
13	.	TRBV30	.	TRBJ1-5	TGTGCCTGGACACGGGGGGGTAACCAGCCCCAGCATTTT	CAWTRGGNQPQHF
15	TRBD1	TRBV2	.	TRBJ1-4	TGTGCCAGCAGTGAATCGGGACAGTGGCCGGAAAAACTGTTTTTT	CASSESGQWPEKLFF
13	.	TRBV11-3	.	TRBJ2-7	TGTGCCAGCAGCTTAGTGGGGGGCCACGAGCAGTACTTC	CASSLVGGHEQYF
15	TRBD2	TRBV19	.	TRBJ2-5	TGTGCCAGTAGTCAAGCGGGAGGGCCGACGGAGACCCAGTACTTC	CASSQAGGPTETQYF
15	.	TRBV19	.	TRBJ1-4	TGTGCCAGTAGTATAGCAGGCCGTCGAAATGAAAAACTGTTTTTT	CASSIAGRRNEKLFF
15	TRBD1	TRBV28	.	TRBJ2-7	TGTGCCAGCAGTACTGACAGGGGGCTGGCCTACGAGCAGTACTTC	CASSTDRGLAYEQYF
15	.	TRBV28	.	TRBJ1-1	TGTGCCAGCAGTCCCCTGGGGGCTCCGAACACTGAAGCTTTCTTT	CASSPLGAPNTEAFF
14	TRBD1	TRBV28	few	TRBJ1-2	TGTGCCAGCAGTTATGGACAGGGGGTATATGGCTACACCTTC	CASSYGQGVYGYTF
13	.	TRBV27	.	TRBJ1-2	TGTGCCAGCAGGAACAGGGTTGACTATGGCTACACCTTC	CASRNRVDYGYTF
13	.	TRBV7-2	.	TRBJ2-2	TGTGCCAGCAGCTCTACTAGGTCCGGGGAGCTGTTTTTT	CASSSTRSGELFF
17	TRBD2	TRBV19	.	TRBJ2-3	TGTGCCAGTAGTATACGGCTAGCGGGAGCAATTGCAGATACGCAGTATTTT	CASSIRLAGAIADTQYF
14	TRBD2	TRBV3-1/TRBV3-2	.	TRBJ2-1	TGTGCCAGCACCCCTCGGGCGGGAGGCAATGAGCAGTTCTTC	CASTPRAGGNEQFF
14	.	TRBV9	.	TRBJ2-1	TGTGCCAGCAGCGTAGTATCTCCGGGGAATGAGCAGTTCTTC	CASSVVSPGNEQFF
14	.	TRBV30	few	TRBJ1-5	TGTGCCTGGAGTGGGTCAGGGAATGCCCAGCCCCAGCATTTT	CAWSGSGNAQPQHF
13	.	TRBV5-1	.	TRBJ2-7	TGCGCCAGCAGCTTCGGGCAAGCCTACGAGCAGTACTTC	CASSFGQAYEQYF
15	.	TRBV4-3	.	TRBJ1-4	TGCGCCAGCAGCCAAGATAGAGGGGTGAGGGAAAAACTGTTTTTT	CASSQDRGVREKLFF
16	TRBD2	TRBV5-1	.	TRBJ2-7	TGCGCCAGCAGCTTGCGGACCTCGCGGGGGTCCTACGAGCAGTACTTC	CASSLRTSRGSYEQYF
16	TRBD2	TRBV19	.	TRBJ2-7	TGTGCCAGTAGTACCACCAGCGGGAGGCTAAACTACGAGCAGTACTTC	CASSTTSGRLNYEQYF
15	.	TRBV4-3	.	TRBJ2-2	TGCGCCAGCAGCCGACAGGGAGGTTCCACCGGGGAGCTGTTTTTT	CASSRQGGSTGELFF
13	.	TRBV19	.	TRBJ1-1	TGTGCCAGTAGCGACTCGGCGGCGACTGAAGCTTTCTTT	CASSDSAATEAFF
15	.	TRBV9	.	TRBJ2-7	TGTGCCAGCAGCCCAGGTGGTGGGCCCACCTACGAGCAGTACTTC	CASSPGGGPTYEQYF
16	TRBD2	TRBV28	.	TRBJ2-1	TGTGCCAGCAGTTTAGAGCGGGAGTTAAATTACAATGAGCAGTTCTTC	CASSLERELNYNEQFF
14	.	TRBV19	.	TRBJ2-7	TGTGCCAGTAGTATAGGTCCACAGGGAGGCGAGCAGTACTTC	CASSIGPQGGEQYF
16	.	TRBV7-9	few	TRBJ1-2	TGTGCCAGCAGCTTTTCGTCAAGGGGGGAGAACTATGGCTACACCTTC	CASSFSSRGENYGYTF
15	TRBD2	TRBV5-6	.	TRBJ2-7	TGTGCCAGCAGCCCAATGACTAGCGGGAGGGGTGAGCAGTACTTC	CASSPMTSGRGEQYF
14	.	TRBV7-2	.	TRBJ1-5	TGTGCCAGCAGCCCCACGTTACTCAGCCCGCCCCAGCATTTT	CASSPTLLSPPQHF
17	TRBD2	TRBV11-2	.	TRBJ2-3	TGTGCCAGCAGCTTAGGGGCTAGCGGGACAGGCACAGATACGCAGTATTTT	CASSLGASGTGTDTQYF
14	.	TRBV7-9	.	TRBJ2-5	TGTGCCAGCAGCTTAGGGTTACTCCAAGAGACCCAGTACTTC	CASSLGLLQETQYF
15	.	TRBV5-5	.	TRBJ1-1	TGTGCCAGCAGCTCAACAATAGGACGGAACACTGAAGCTTTCTTT	CASSSTIGRNTEAFF
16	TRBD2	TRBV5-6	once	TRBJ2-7	TGTGCCAGCAGCTTGGGGCTAGCGGGAGGACGCTACGAGCAGTACTTC	CASSLGLAGGRYEQYF
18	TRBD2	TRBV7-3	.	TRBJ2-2	TGTGCCAGCAGCCCCCTCCCCCTCCGGGACTATCTAACCGGGGAGCTGTTTTTT	CASSPLPLRDYLTGELFF
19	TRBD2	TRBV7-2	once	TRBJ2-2	TGTGCCAGCAGCTCCATACTGATTAGCGGGTCTACCAACACCGGGGAGCTGTTTTTT	CASSSILISGSTNTGELFF